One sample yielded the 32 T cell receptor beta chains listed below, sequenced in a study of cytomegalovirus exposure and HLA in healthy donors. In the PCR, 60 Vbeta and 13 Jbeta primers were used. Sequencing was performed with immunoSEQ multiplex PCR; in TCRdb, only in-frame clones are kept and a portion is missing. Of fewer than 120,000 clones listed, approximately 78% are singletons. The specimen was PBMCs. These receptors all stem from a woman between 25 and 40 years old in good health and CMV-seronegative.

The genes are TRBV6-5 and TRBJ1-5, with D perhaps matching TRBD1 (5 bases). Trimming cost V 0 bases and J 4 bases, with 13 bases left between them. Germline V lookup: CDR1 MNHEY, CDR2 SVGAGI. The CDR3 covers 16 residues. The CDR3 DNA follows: TGTGCCAGCAGTTACTCGCAAGACAGAAGAAATCAGCCCCAGCATTTT. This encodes CASSYSQDRRNQPQHF.

In DNA, the CDR3 is TGCGCCAGCAGCACGGATGAAAAACTGTTTTTT. Translating it yields CASSTDEKLFF. J is TRBJ1-4 and V is TRBV4-1, with D unresolved. CDR3 length: 11 amino acids. Between the trimmed V and J ends, which lost 5 bases and 6 bases, there was a span of 4 bases. Germline V lookup: CDR1 MGHRA, CDR2 YSYEKL.

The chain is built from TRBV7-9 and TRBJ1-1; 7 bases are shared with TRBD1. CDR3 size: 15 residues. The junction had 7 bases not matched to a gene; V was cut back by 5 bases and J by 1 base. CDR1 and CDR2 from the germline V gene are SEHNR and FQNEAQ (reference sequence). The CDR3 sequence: CASSHTTGPNTEAFF. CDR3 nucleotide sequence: TGTGCCAGCAGCCACACGACAGGGCCGAACACTGAAGCTTTCTTT.

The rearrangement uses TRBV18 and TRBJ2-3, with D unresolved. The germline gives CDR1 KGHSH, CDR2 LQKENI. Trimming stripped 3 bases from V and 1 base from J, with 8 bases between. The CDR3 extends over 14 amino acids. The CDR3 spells CASSPSRGTDTQYF. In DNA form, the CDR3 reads TGTGCCAGCTCACCTAGCCGGGGCACAGATACGCAGTATTTT.

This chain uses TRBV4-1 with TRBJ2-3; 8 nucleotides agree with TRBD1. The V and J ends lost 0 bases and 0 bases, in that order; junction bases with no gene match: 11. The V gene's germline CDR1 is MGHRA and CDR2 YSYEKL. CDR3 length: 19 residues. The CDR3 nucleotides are TGCGCCAGCAGCCAAGAGCAGGCCTTCGGACAGGGAAGCACAGATACGCAGTATTTT. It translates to CASSQEQAFGQGSTDTQYF.

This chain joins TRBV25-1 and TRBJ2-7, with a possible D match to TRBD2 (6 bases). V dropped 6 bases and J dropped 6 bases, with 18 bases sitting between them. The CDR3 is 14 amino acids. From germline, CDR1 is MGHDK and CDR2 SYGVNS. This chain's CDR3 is CASRTGTEGGEQYF. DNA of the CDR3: TGTGCCAGCAGGACCGGGACCGAGGGAGGCGAGCAGTACTTC.

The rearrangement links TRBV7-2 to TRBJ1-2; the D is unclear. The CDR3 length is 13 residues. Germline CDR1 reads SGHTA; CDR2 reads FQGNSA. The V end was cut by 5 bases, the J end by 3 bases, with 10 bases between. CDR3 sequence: CASSPPQDYGYTF. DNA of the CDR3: TGTGCCAGCAGCCCTCCGCAGGACTATGGCTACACCTTC.

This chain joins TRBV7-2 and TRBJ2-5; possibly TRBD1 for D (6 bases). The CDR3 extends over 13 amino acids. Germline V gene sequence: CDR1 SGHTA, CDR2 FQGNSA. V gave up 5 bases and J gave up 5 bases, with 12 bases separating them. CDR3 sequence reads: CASSQGTRETQYF. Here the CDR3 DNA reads TGTGCCAGCAGCCAGGGGACGAGGGAGACCCAGTACTTC.

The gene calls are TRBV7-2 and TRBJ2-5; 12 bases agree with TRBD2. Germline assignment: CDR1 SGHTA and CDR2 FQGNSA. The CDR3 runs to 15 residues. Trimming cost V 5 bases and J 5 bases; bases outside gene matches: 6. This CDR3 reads CASSMRTSGVETQYF. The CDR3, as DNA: TGTGCCAGCAGCATGAGGACTAGCGGGGTTGAGACCCAGTACTTC.

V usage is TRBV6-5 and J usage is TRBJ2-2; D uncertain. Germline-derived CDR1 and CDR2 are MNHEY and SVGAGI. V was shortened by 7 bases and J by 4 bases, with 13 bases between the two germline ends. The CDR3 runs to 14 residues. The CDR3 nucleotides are TGTGCCAGCATGAGGAGAAGGAGCACCGGGGAGCTGTTTTTT. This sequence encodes CASMRRRSTGELFF.

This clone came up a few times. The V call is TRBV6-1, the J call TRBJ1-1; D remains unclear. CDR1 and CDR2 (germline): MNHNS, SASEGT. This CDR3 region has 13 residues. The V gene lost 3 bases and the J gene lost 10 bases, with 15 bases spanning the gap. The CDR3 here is CASSDRFGVSAFF. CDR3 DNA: TGTGCCAGCAGTGACCGATTCGGGGTTTCAGCTTTCTTT.

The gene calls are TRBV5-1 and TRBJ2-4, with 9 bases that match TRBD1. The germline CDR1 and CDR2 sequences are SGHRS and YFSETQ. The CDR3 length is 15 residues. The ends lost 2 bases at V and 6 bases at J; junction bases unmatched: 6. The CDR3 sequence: CASSFSSGQGNIQYF. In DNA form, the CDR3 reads TGCGCCAGCAGCTTCAGTTCGGGACAGGGAAACATTCAGTACTTC.

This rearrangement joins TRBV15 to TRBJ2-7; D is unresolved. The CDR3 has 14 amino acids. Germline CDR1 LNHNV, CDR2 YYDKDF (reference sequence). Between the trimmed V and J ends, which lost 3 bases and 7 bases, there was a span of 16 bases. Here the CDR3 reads CATSRVPTVGEQYF. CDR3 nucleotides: TGTGCCACCAGCAGGGTACCGACTGTAGGAGAGCAGTACTTC.

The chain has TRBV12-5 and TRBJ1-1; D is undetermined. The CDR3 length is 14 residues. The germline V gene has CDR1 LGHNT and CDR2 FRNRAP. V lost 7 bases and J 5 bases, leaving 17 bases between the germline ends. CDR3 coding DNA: TGTGCTAGTGCCTTAGACGGGCGGGGAACTGAAGCTTTCTTT. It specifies CASALDGRGTEAFF.

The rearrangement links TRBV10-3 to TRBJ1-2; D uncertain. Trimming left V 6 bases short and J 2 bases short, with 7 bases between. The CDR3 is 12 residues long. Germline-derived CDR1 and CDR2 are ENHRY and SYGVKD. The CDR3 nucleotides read TGTGCCATCAGACCAAGCAACTATGGCTACACCTTC. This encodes CAIRPSNYGYTF.

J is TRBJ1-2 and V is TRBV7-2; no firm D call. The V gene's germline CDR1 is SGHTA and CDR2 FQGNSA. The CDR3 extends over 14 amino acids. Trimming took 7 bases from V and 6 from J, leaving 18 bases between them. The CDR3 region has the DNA TGTGCCAGCACCCAAAGAGAGGATATCCATGGCTACACCTTC. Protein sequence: CASTQREDIHGYTF.

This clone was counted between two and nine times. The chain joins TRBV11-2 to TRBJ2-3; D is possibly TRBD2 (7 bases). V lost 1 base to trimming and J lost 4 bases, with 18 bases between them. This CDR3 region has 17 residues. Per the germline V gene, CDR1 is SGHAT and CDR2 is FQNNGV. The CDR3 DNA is TGTGCCAGCAGCTTAGCGATCGGGGGCCGGGGGGCAGATACGCAGTATTTT. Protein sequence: CASSLAIGGRGADTQYF.

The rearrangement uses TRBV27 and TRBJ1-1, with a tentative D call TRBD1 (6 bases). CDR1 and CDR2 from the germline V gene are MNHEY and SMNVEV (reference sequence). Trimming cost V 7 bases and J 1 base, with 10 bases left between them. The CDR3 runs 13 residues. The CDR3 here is CASIAGENTEAFF. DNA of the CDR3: TGTGCCAGCATCGCAGGGGAGAACACTGAAGCTTTCTTT.

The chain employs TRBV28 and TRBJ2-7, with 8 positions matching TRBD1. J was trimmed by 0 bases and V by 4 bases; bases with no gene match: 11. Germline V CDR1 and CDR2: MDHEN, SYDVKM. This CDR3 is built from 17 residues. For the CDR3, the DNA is TGTGCCAGCAGTTCCGTAAGGACAACAGGGGGCTCCTACGAGCAGTACTTC. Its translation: CASSSVRTTGGSYEQYF. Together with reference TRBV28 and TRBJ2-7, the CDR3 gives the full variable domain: DVKVTQSSRYLVKRTGEKVFLECVQDMDHENMFWYRQDPGLGLRLIYFSYDVKMKEKGDIPEGYSVSREKKERFSLILESASTNQTSMYLCASSSVRTTGGSYEQYFGPGTRLTVT.

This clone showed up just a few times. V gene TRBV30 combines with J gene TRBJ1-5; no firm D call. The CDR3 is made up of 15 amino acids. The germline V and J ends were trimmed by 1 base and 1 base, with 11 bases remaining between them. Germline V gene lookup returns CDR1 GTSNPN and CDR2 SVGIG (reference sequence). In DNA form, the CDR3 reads TGTGCCTGGAGTGGTCGGGGAGGAAGCAATCAGCCCCAGCATTTT. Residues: CAWSGRGGSNQPQHF.

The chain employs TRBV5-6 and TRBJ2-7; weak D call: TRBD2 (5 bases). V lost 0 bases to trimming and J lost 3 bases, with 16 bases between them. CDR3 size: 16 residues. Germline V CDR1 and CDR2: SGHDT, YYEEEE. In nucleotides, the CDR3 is TGTGCCAGCAGCTTGGAGTATCGCGATGGAGGCTACGAGCAGTACTTC. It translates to CASSLEYRDGGYEQYF.

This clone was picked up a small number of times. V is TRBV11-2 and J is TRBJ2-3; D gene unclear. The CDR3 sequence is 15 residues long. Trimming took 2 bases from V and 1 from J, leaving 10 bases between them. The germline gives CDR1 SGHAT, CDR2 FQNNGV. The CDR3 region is CASSLFWSGTDTQYF. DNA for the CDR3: TGTGCCAGCAGCTTATTCTGGTCGGGCACAGATACGCAGTATTTT.

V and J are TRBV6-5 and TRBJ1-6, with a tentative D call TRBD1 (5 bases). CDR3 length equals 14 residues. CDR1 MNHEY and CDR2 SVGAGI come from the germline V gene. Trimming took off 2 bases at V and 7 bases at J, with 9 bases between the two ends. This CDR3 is CASSYQGWNSPLHF. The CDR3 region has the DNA TGTGCCAGCAGTTACCAGGGTTGGAATTCACCCCTCCACTTT.

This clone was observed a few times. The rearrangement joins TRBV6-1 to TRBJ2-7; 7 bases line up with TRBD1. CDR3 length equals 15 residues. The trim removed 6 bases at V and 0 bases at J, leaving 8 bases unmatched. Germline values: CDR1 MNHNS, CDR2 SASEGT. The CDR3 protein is CASRVGTDSSYEQYF. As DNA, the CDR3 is TGTGCCAGCAGGGTCGGGACAGATTCCTCCTACGAGCAGTACTTC.

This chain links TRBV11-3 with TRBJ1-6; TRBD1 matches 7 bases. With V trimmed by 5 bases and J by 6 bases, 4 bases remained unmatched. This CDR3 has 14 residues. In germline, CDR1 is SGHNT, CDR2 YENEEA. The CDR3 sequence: CASSTGQANSPLHF. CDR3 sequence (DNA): TGTGCCAGCAGCACCGGACAGGCTAATTCACCCCTCCACTTT.

DNA of the CDR3: TGTGCCAGCAGCTATACGGGACAGGTCCTCTACGAGCAGTACTTC. As protein: CASSYTGQVLYEQYF. J is TRBJ2-7 and V is TRBV7-2; 8 bases fit TRBD1. Germline trimming cut 4 bases from V and 3 bases from J; bases unmatched to any gene: 8. Per germline, CDR1 SGHTA and CDR2 FQGNSA. There are 15 residues in the CDR3.

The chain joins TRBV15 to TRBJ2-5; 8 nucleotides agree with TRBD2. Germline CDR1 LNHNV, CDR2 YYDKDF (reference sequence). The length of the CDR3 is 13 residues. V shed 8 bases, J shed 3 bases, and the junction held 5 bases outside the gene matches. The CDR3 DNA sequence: TGTGCCACCCAGAGGACTAGCAAAGAGACCCAGTACTTC. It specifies CATQRTSKETQYF.

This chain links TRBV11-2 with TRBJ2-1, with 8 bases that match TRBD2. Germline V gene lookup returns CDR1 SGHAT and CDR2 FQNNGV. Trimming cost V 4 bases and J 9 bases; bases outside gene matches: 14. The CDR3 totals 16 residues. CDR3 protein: CASSSFTGLVSGEQFF. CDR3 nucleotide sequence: TGTGCCAGCAGCTCCTTTACGGGACTAGTTTCGGGTGAGCAGTTCTTC.

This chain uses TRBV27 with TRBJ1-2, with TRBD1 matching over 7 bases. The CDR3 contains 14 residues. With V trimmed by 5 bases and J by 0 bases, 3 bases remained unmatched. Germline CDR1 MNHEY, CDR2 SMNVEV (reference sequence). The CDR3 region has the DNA TGTGCCAGCAGTCCCGGACAGGCTAACTATGGCTACACCTTC. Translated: CASSPGQANYGYTF.

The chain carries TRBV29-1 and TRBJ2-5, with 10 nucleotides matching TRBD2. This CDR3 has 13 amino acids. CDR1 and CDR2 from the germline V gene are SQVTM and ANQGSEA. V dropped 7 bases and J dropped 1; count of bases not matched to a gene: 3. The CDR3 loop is CSGIAGGQETQYF. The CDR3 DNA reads TGCAGCGGAATAGCGGGAGGCCAAGAGACCCAGTACTTC.

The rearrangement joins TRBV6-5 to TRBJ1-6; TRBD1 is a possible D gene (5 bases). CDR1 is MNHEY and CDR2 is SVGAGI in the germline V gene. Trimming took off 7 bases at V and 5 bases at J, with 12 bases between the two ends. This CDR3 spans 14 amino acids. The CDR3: CASTRGINNSPLHF. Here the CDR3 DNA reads TGTGCCAGCACCCGGGGGATCAATAATTCACCCCTCCACTTT.

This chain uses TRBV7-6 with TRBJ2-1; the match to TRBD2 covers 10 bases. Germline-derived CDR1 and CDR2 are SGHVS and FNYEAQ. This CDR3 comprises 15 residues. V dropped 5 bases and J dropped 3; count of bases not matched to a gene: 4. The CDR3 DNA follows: TGTGCCAGCAGCCTTCCTAGCGGGAGCTACAATGAGCAGTTCTTC. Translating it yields CASSLPSGSYNEQFF.